This TCR beta chain was retrieved from a study of PD-1 blockade in classical Hodgkin lymphoma. Study-wide context: Patients in the cohort were put on intravenous nivolumab, 3 mg/kg every 2 weeks.

Method: immunoSEQ multiplex PCR; TCRdb's copy keeps in-frame clones and lacks some. The profile shows nearly 25,000 clones, around 80% of them singletons. For this clone: What it recognizes is unknown.

Broader study findings: The study reported lower baseline TCR diversity in newly diagnosed patients than in healthy donors. Causes of the repertoire differences remain undefined, possibly disease activity or prior therapy.

All patients experienced relapse after autologous stem cell transplantation, and brentuximab vedotin exposure was variable. Trimming at V came to 3 bases and at J to 7 bases, leaving 6 bases not matched to a gene. This CDR3 region has 14 residues. Germline CDR1 is SGDLS and CDR2 is YYNGEE. This sequence originates from a human donor with classical Hodgkin lymphoma. The chain carries TRBV9 and TRBJ2-1; 8 positions agree with TRBD2. The specimen comprised peripheral blood mononuclear cells (PBMCs), sampled before the second cycle of nivolumab. The CDR3 DNA reads as TGTGCCAGCAGCGGCCAACTAGCGGAAAATGAGCAGTTCTTC. It encodes CASSGQLAENEQFF. Full variable domain (missing parts from reference TRBV9 and TRBJ2-1): DSGVTQTPKHLITATGQRVTLRCSPRSGDLSVYWYQQSLDQGLQFLIQYYNGEERAKGNILERFSAQQFPDLHSELNLSSLELGDSALYFCASSGQLAENEQFFGPGTRLTVL.